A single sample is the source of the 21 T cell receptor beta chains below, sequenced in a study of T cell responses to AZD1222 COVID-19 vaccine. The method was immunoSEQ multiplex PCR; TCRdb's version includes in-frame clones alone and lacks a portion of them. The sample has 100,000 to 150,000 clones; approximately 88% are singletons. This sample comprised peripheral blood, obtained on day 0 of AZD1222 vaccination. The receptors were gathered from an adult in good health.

CDR3 sequence (DNA): TGCGCCAGCAGCTTGGTCCCAGGGACCACCTACGAGCAGTACTTC. Its translation is CASSLVPGTTYEQYF. The chain carries TRBV5-1 and TRBJ2-7; perhaps D is TRBD1 or TRBD2 (5 bases each). Trimming pared 0 bases from V and 2 bases from J, leaving 12 bases between. The CDR3 loop spans 15 amino acids. Germline V lookup: CDR1 SGHRS, CDR2 YFSETQ.

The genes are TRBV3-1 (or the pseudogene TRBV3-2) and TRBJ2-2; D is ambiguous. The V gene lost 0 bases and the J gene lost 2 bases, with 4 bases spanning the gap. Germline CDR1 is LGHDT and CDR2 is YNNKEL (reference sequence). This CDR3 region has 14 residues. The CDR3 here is CASSQDQNTGELFF. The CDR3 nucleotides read TGTGCCAGCAGCCAAGATCAAAACACCGGGGAGCTGTTTTTT.

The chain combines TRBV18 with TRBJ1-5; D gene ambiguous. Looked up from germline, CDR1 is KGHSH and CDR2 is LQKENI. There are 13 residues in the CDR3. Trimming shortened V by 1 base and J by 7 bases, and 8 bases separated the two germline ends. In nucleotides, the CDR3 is TGTGCCAGCTCACCACAGGGCGGCCAGCCCCAGCATTTT. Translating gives CASSPQGGQPQHF.

Here the CDR3 reads CASSLTGNQPQHF. In DNA, the CDR3 is TGTGCCAGCAGCCTGACAGGGAATCAGCCCCAGCATTTT. The rearrangement joins TRBV27 to TRBJ1-5; 7 nucleotides match TRBD1. The CDR3 sequence is 13 residues long. The germline CDR1 and CDR2 sequences are MNHEY and SMNVEV (reference sequence). Trimming removed 6 bases from V and 4 bases from J; junction bases left unmatched: 3.

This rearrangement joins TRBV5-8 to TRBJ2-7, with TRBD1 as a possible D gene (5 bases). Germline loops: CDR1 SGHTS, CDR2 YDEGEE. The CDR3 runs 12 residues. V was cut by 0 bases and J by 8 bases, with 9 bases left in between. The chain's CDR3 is CASSLEGVKQYF. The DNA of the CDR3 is TGTGCCAGCAGCTTGGAAGGGGTCAAGCAGTACTTC.

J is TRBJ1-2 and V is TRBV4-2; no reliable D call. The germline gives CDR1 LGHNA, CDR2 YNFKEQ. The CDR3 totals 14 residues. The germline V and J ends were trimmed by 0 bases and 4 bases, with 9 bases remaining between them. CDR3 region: CASSQDRPFYGYTF. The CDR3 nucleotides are TGTGCCAGCAGCCAAGACCGGCCTTTCTATGGCTACACCTTC.

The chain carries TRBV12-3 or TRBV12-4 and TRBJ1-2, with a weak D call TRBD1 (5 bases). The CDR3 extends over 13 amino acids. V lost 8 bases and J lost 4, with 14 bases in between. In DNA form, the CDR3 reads TGTGCCAGCCGAAGACAGTCCGGCTATGGCTACACCTTC. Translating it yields CASRRQSGYGYTF.

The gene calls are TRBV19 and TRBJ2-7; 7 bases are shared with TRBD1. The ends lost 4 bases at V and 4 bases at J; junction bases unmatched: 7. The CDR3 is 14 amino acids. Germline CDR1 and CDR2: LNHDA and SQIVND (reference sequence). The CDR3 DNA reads TGTGCCAGTAGTAGAACAGGGGAAAATTACGAGCAGTACTTC. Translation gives CASSRTGENYEQYF.

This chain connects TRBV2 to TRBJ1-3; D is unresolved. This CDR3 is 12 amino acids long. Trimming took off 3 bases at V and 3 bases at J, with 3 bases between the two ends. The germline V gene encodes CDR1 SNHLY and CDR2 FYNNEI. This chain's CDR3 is CASSDFGNTIYF. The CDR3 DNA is TGTGCCAGCAGTGATTTTGGAAACACCATATATTTT.

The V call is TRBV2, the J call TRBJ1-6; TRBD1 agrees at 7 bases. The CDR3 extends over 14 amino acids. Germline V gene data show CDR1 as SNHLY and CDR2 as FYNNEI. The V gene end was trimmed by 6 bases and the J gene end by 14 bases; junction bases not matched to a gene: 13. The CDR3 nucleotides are TGTGCCAGCAGGTCGACAGGGACCGCAGGATCCCTCCACTTT. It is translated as CASRSTGTAGSLHF.

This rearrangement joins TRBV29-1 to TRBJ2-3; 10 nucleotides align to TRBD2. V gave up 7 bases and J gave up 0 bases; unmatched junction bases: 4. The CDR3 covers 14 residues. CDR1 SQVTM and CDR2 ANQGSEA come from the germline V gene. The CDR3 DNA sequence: TGCAGCGCCCCGACTAGCGGGAGCACAGATACGCAGTATTTT. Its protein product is CSAPTSGSTDTQYF.

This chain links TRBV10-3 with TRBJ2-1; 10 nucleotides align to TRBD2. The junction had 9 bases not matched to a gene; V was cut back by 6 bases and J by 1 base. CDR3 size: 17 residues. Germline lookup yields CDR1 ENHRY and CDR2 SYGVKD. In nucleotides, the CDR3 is TGTGCCATCAGATCCCGGGGGACTAGCGAATCCTACAATGAGCAGTTCTTC. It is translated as CAIRSRGTSESYNEQFF.

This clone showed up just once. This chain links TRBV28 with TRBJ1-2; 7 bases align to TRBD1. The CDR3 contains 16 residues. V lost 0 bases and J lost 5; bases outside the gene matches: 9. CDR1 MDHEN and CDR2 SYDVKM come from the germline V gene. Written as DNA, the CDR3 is TGTGCCAGCAGTTTATGGCTCAGAGGGGGCGGATATGGCTACACCTTC. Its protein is CASSLWLRGGGYGYTF.

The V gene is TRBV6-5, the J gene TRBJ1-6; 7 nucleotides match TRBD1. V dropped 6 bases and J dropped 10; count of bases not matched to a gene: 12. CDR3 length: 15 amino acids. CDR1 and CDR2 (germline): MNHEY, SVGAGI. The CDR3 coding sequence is TGTGCCAGCAGCTACGGGGTACAGGGGAACTCACCCCTCCACTTT. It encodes CASSYGVQGNSPLHF.

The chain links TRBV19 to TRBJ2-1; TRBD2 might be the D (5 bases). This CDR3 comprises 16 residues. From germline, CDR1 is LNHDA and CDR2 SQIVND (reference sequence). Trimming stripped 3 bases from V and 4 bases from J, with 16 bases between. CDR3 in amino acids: CASSISRGDLYNEQFF. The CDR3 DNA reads TGTGCCAGTAGTATTAGCCGGGGTGATCTATACAATGAGCAGTTCTTC.

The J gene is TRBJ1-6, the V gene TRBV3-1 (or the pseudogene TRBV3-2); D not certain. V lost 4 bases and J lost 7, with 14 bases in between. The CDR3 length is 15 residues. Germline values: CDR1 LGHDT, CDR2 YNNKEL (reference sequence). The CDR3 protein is CASSPQVQANSPLHF. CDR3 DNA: TGTGCCAGCAGCCCTCAAGTCCAGGCGAATTCACCCCTCCACTTT.

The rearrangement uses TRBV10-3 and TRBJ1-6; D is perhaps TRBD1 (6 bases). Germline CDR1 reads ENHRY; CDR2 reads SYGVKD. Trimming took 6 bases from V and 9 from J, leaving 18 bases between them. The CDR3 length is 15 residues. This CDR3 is CAIRPDGGGPSPLHF. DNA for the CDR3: TGTGCCATCAGACCCGATGGCGGGGGCCCTTCACCCCTCCACTTT.

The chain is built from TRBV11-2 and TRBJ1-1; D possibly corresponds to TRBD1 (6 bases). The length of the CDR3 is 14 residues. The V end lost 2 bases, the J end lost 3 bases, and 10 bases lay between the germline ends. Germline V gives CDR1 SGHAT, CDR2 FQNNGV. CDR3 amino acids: CASSLLGHYTEAFF. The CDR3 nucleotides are TGTGCCAGCAGCTTATTGGGACACTACACTGAAGCTTTCTTT.

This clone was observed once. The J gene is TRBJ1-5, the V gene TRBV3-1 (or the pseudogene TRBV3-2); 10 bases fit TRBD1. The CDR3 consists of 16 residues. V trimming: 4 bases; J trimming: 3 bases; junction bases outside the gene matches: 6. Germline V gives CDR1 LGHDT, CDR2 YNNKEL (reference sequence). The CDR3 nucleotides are TGTGCCAGCAGCCTTAGCGGACAGGGGGACAATCAGCCCCAGCATTTT. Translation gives CASSLSGQGDNQPQHF.

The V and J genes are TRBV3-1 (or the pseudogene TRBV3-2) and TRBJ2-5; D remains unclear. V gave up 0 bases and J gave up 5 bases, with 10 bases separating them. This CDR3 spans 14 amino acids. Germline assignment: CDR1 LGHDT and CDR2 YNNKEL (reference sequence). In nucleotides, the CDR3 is TGTGCCAGCAGCCAAGACAGTGGAAGGGAGACCCAGTACTTC. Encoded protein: CASSQDSGRETQYF.

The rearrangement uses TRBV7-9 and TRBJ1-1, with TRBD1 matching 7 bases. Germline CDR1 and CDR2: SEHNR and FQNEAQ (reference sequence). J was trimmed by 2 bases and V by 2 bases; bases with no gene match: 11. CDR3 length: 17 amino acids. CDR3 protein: CASSLKGGGTANTEAFF. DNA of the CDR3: TGTGCCAGCAGCTTAAAAGGAGGAGGGACAGCTAACACTGAAGCTTTCTTT. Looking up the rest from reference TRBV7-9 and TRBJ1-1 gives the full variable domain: DTGVSQNPRHKITKRGQNVTFRCDPISEHNRLYWYRQTLGQGPEFLTYFQNEAQLEKSRLLSDRFSAERPKGSFSTLEIQRTEQGDSAMYLCASSLKGGGTANTEAFFGQGTRLTVV.